This paragraph covers one T cell receptor beta chain sequence. This sample stems from a study of blood T cell repertoires in COVID-19. As for the study in general: Specimens from acute and convalescent COVID-19 originated in the United States, Italy and Spain.

Profiling relied on immunoSEQ multiplex PCR, and the TCRdb table lists in-frame clones only, not all of them. The sample gives approximately 110,000 clones, approximately 90% of which show up once; roughly 2% is in the top ten. V lost 7 bases to trimming and J lost 2 bases; unmatched junction nucleotides: 5. Germline V gene data show CDR1 as LNHDA and CDR2 as SQIVND (reference sequence). The CDR3 totals 15 residues. In Seattle, patients joined the study during active infection and were tracked longitudinally. The chain links TRBV19 to TRBJ1-5; 10 nucleotides agree with TRBD1. This TCR came from a man aged 50-59 years with COVID-19, enrolled during active disease. Sequencing was done on a sample of peripheral blood. The CDR3 nucleotides are TGTGCCAGTACCGCCGGGACAGGGGGCAATCAGCCCCAGCATTTT. It encodes CASTAGTGGNQPQHF.